What follows are 24 T cell receptor beta chains derived from one specimen sequenced in a study of T cell clonotyping in hematopoietic cell transplantation. Sequencing used immunoSEQ multiplex PCR; TCRdb keeps in-frame clones, though not all of them. The sample lists over 25,000 clones; around 83% were seen once. Time point reported: recipient sample about 28 days before transplant, after cytoreduction. The source was peripheral blood mononuclear cells, collected before stem cell transplant. All receptors derive from a woman aged 55-69 years with acute myeloid leukemia. Some clones in this sample may be carry-over from other donors' samples.

J is TRBJ2-7 and V is TRBV9, with TRBD1 matching over 7 bases. The germline V gene encodes CDR1 SGDLS and CDR2 YYNGEE. The length of the CDR3 is 14 residues. V was pared by 3 bases and J by 3 bases, with 6 bases of the junction left unmatched. CDR3 residues: CASSADREFYEQYF. The CDR3 nucleotides are TGTGCCAGCAGCGCAGACAGGGAATTCTACGAGCAGTACTTC.

This rearrangement joins TRBV10-3 to TRBJ2-1; 7 bases are shared with TRBD2. V lost 11 bases, J lost 8 bases, and 12 bases stayed unmatched. Germline values: CDR1 ENHRY, CDR2 SYGVKD. CDR3 length: 13 amino acids. CDR3 DNA sequence: TGTGCCTCCCGTCCTGAGCGGGGTGATGAGCAGTTCTTC. This encodes CASRPERGDEQFF.

J is TRBJ2-1 and V is TRBV6-6; 9 nucleotides match TRBD1. J lost 6 bases, V lost 5 bases, and 5 bases had no gene match. Germline values: CDR1 MNHNY, CDR2 SVGAGI (reference sequence). CDR3 length equals 14 residues. DNA for the CDR3: TGTGCCAGCAGTGACAGGGGGTTCGGCAATGAGCAGTTCTTC. Translation: CASSDRGFGNEQFF.

In this sample, this clone turned up once. The chain combines TRBV10-3 with TRBJ1-1; D ambiguous. Germline V gene sequence: CDR1 ENHRY, CDR2 SYGVKD. CDR3 length: 13 amino acids. V was clipped by 7 bases and J by 0 bases, with 9 bases between them. The DNA of the CDR3 is TGTGCCATCATGAGCCAAATGAACACTGAAGCTTTCTTT. It encodes CAIMSQMNTEAFF.

The chain couples TRBV11-2 to TRBJ1-2, with 12 nucleotides matching TRBD1. The CDR3 is 14 amino acids. V dropped 5 bases and J dropped 8; count of bases not matched to a gene: 6. Germline V gene lookup returns CDR1 SGHAT and CDR2 FQNNGV. This chain's CDR3 is CASSTGQGAWGYTF. CDR3 nucleotides: TGTGCCAGCAGCACGGGACAGGGGGCTTGGGGCTACACCTTC. Variable domain in full (rest from reference TRBV11-2 and TRBJ1-2): EAGVAQSPRYKIIEKRQSVAFWCNPISGHATLYWYQQILGQGPKLLIQFQNNGVVDDSQLPKDRFSAERLKGVDSTLKIQPAKLEDSAVYLCASSTGQGAWGYTFGSGTRLTVV.

This chain links TRBV29-1 with TRBJ2-7; D unclear. Germline CDR1 is SQVTM and CDR2 is ANQGSEA. V lost 6 bases and J lost 3, with 9 bases in between. The CDR3 consists of 11 residues. The CDR3 DNA follows: TGCAGCGTGGCCCTTAGCTACGAGCAGTACTTC. Its protein product is CSVALSYEQYF.

The chain joins TRBV14 to TRBJ1-1, with D uncertain. The CDR3 extends over 14 amino acids. Germline V gene data show CDR1 as SGHDN and CDR2 as FVKESK. V was shortened by 3 bases and J by 0 bases, with 8 bases between the two germline ends. The DNA for the CDR3 is TGTGCCAGCAGCCAGCAGGAAATGAACACTGAAGCTTTCTTT. Translated, it gives CASSQQEMNTEAFF.

The J gene is TRBJ1-1, the V gene TRBV7-9; D not certain. The V end was cut by 5 bases, the J end by 0 bases, with 16 bases between. Germline V gene lookup returns CDR1 SEHNR and CDR2 FQNEAQ (reference sequence). CDR3 size: 16 residues. The CDR3 DNA reads TGTGCCAGCAGCCCAACGAGGGCCCGGATGAACACTGAAGCTTTCTTT. Translation: CASSPTRARMNTEAFF. The variable domain in full, with the rest retrieved from reference TRBV7-9 and TRBJ1-1, is DTGVSQNPRHKITKRGQNVTFRCDPISEHNRLYWYRQTLGQGPEFLTYFQNEAQLEKSRLLSDRFSAERPKGSFSTLEIQRTEQGDSAMYLCASSPTRARMNTEAFFGQGTRLTVV.

This chain links TRBV7-2 with TRBJ2-1; possible D gene TRBD2, 5 bases. This CDR3 comprises 13 residues. Germline loops: CDR1 SGHTA, CDR2 FQGNSA. V lost 1 base, J lost 10 bases, and 11 bases lay in between. As DNA, the CDR3 is TGTGCCAGCAGCTTAGTTGCGGGTCTGGAGCAGTTCTTC. It codes for CASSLVAGLEQFF.

This chain connects TRBV5-1 to TRBJ2-1; possible D gene TRBD2, 6 bases. The length of the CDR3 is 15 residues. Germline CDR1 and CDR2: SGHRS and YFSETQ. V lost 4 bases to trimming and J lost 9 bases, with 20 bases between them. CDR3 coding DNA: TGCGCCAGCAGCCCACCAGGGACTTCCCTCGGTGAGCAGTTCTTC. Encoded protein: CASSPPGTSLGEQFF.

The chain couples TRBV19 to TRBJ2-3; D not resolved. CDR1 LNHDA and CDR2 SQIVND come from the germline V gene (reference sequence). The CDR3 extends over 15 amino acids. The V end lost 5 bases, the J end lost 2 bases, and 14 bases lay between the germline ends. CDR3 residues: CASSVVRAATDTQYF. The CDR3 coding sequence is TGTGCCAGTAGTGTAGTAAGGGCCGCCACAGATACGCAGTATTTT. The full variable domain, in which reference TRBV19 and TRBJ2-3 provide the parts outside the CDR3, is DGGITQSPKYLFRKEGQNVTLSCEQNLNHDAMYWYRQDPGQGLRLIYYSQIVNDFQKGDIAEGYSVSREKKESFPLTVTSAQKNPTAFYLCASSVVRAATDTQYFGPGTRLTVL.

The chain is built from TRBV6-4 and TRBJ1-5, with 9 bases aligning to TRBD1. Germline CDR1 is MRHNA and CDR2 is SNTAGT. With 6 bases clipped from V and 4 bases from J, the junction kept 7 bases outside the gene matches. CDR3 size: 15 residues. The CDR3 protein is CASSQEQGANQPQHF. The CDR3, as DNA: TGTGCCAGCAGCCAAGAACAGGGGGCGAATCAGCCCCAGCATTTT.

This rearrangement joins TRBV28 to TRBJ1-3, with 8 positions matching TRBD1. The CDR3 consists of 15 residues. From germline, CDR1 is MDHEN and CDR2 SYDVKM. The trim removed 4 bases at V and 4 bases at J, leaving 6 bases unmatched. CDR3 coding DNA: TGTGCCAGCAGTTCCCCAGGGGGCTCGGGAAACACCATATATTTT. It yields the protein CASSSPGGSGNTIYF.

This chain links TRBV6-5 with TRBJ1-2; a weak D match, TRBD1 (6 bases). Germline CDR1 MNHEY, CDR2 SVGAGI. The V gene lost 4 bases and the J gene lost 5 bases, with 17 bases spanning the gap. This CDR3 is built from 15 residues. The CDR3 sequence is CASSFETRTEYGYTF. In DNA, the CDR3 is TGTGCCAGCAGTTTCGAAACAAGGACAGAATATGGCTACACCTTC.

In nucleotides, the CDR3 is TGTGCCAGCAGTGAAATATCTCCCTTCGGAACCGATACGCAGTATTTT. It translates to CASSEISPFGTDTQYF. The gene calls are TRBV2 and TRBJ2-3; no definite D call. Trimming pared 2 bases from V and 6 bases from J, leaving 18 bases between. Germline V gene lookup returns CDR1 SNHLY and CDR2 FYNNEI. The CDR3 has 16 amino acids.

This clone was seen only once. This sequence joins TRBV9 and TRBJ1-1, with TRBD1 matching 7 bases. CDR1 is SGDLS, CDR2 YYNGEE, per germline. Losses at the gene ends were 5 bases for V and 2 bases for J; bases not matched to a gene: 3. The CDR3 consists of 13 residues. CDR3 in amino acids: CASSRQGNTEAFF. In DNA, the CDR3 is TGTGCCAGCAGTCGACAGGGAAACACTGAAGCTTTCTTT.

This clone is a singleton in its sample. The chain recombines TRBV29-1 with TRBJ2-3, with D perhaps TRBD1 (6 bases). CDR1 and CDR2 (germline): SQVTM, ANQGSEA. The length of the CDR3 is 14 residues. V lost 4 bases to trimming and J lost 3 bases, with 14 bases between them. The CDR3 DNA follows: TGCAGCGTTGGAGTTCGGCAGGGGACAGATACGCAGTATTTT. Translating it yields CSVGVRQGTDTQYF.

V gene TRBV2 combines with J gene TRBJ2-5, with 10 bases fitting TRBD2. Germline values: CDR1 SNHLY, CDR2 FYNNEI. The CDR3 length is 15 residues. The junction had 6 bases not matched to a gene; V was cut back by 7 bases and J by 1 base. CDR3 sequence reads: CASTLLAGRQETQYF. CDR3 DNA sequence: TGTGCCAGCACCCTACTAGCGGGACGCCAAGAGACCCAGTACTTC.

This clone came up a few times. The chain joins TRBV5-1 to TRBJ1-3; no definite D call. This CDR3 region has 14 residues. V shed 3 bases and J shed 4 bases, with 11 bases lying between them. Germline V gives CDR1 SGHRS, CDR2 YFSETQ. CDR3 sequence: CASSSSGSGNTIYF. Here the CDR3 DNA reads TGCGCCAGCAGCTCTTCGGGTTCCGGAAACACCATATATTTT.

V and J are TRBV19 and TRBJ1-2; maybe TRBD1 (5 bases). The V gene lost 6 bases and the J gene lost 4 bases, with 12 bases spanning the gap. The germline V gene has CDR1 LNHDA and CDR2 SQIVND (reference sequence). The CDR3 length is 13 residues. CDR3 nucleotides: TGTGCCAGTAGACATGGAGGGGTCTATGGCTACACCTTC. Translation gives CASRHGGVYGYTF. Complete variable domain (other parts from reference TRBV19 and TRBJ1-2): DGGITQSPKYLFRKEGQNVTLSCEQNLNHDAMYWYRQDPGQGLRLIYYSQIVNDFQKGDIAEGYSVSREKKESFPLTVTSAQKNPTAFYLCASRHGGVYGYTFGSGTRLTVV.

The rearrangement uses TRBV28 and TRBJ1-2, with D tentatively TRBD1 (6 bases). The CDR3 has 16 residues. In germline, CDR1 is MDHEN, CDR2 SYDVKM. V was cut by 3 bases and J by 5 bases, with 19 bases left in between. CDR3 bases: TGTGCCAGCAGTTTTGGCGACAGGCCCATTGGGTATGGCTACACCTTC. It encodes CASSFGDRPIGYGYTF.

This chain links TRBV29-1 with TRBJ1-5, with D tentatively TRBD1 (5 bases). Germline CDR1 reads SQVTM; CDR2 reads ANQGSEA. Trimming pared 3 bases from V and 0 bases from J, leaving 9 bases between. The CDR3 contains 14 residues. The CDR3 is CSVDGGGSNQPQHF. DNA of the CDR3: TGCAGCGTTGATGGGGGGGGTAGCAATCAGCCCCAGCATTTT.

This chain uses TRBV9 with TRBJ2-7; 8 nucleotides agree with TRBD2. The CDR3 extends over 14 amino acids. After removal of 4 bases from V and 3 bases from J, the junction contained 6 bases not matched to a gene. The V gene's germline CDR1 is SGDLS and CDR2 YYNGEE. CDR3 DNA: TGTGCCAGCAGCCGGGGGGGCGGGGGCTACGAGCAGTACTTC. Translated: CASSRGGGGYEQYF.

The CDR3 sequence: CASSWAVASEQYF. CDR3 bases: TGCGCCAGCAGCTGGGCCGTGGCTAGCGAGCAGTACTTC. J is TRBJ2-7 and V is TRBV5-1; D is uncertain. This CDR3 spans 13 amino acids. V lost 3 bases and J lost 6, with 13 bases in between. Looked up from germline, CDR1 is SGHRS and CDR2 is YFSETQ.